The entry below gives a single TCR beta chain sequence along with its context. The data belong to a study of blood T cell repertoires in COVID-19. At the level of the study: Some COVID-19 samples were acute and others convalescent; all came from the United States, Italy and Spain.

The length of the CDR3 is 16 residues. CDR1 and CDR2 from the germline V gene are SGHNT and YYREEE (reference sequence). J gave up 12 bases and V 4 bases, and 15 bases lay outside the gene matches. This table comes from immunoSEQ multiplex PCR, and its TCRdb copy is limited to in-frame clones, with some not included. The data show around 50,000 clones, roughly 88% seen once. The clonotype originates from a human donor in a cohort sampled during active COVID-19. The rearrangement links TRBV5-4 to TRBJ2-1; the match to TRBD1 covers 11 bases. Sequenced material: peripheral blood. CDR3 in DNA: TGTGCCAGCAGCGATCCCGGGACAGGGGGTGTTCGGGGGCAGTTCTTC. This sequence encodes CASSDPGTGGVRGQFF.